The 32 T cell receptor beta chains presented below share a single source sample, sequenced in a study of blood T cell repertoires in COVID-19 (dated by TCRdb to the early 2020s). The protocol used for the library was the immunoSEQ multiplex PCR assay. TCRdb obtained this table from immuneACCESS and retained in-frame rearrangements with V and J assigned. These tables miss some clones; where compared with another copy, unresolved V genes account for less than half of the shortfall, and the remainder is unexplained. The sample yields approximately 200,000 clones; approximately 90% were counted once. The ten largest clonotypes hold over 1.5% of the sample. Sequencing was done on a sample of peripheral blood. The source is a man aged 65 to 85 with acute or convalescent COVID-19.

A word on this clone: The same CDR3 arises from other DNA sequences in this sample as well. The CDR3 nucleotides read TGTGCCAGCTCACCTCCAGAGGGGGCGGGCAATGAGCAGTTCTTC. It translates to CASSPPEGAGNEQFF. The rearrangement uses TRBV18 and TRBJ2-1; TRBD1 matches at 7 bases. Germline lookup yields CDR1 KGHSH and CDR2 LQKENI. The V gene end was trimmed by 3 bases and the J gene end by 6 bases; junction bases not matched to a gene: 8. The CDR3 sequence is 15 residues long.

This clone has a single count. The chain uses TRBV29-1 and TRBJ2-7, with unresolved D. With 7 bases removed from V and 1 base from J, the gap between germline ends came to 17 bases. The CDR3 totals 14 residues. In germline, CDR1 is SQVTM, CDR2 ANQGSEA. CDR3 loop: CSAVSGSGSYEQYF. The CDR3 nucleotides are TGCAGCGCCGTCAGTGGATCCGGGTCCTACGAGCAGTACTTC.

The chain couples TRBV29-1 to TRBJ1-1, with TRBD1 matching 8 bases. The germline V gene encodes CDR1 SQVTM and CDR2 ANQGSEA. V lost 5 bases, J lost 1 base, and 3 bases stayed unmatched. The CDR3 consists of 13 residues. The DNA for the CDR3 is TGCAGCGTTCGACAGGGGAGGAACACTGAAGCTTTCTTT. Its protein product is CSVRQGRNTEAFF.

The J gene is TRBJ2-6, the V gene TRBV11-1; the match to TRBD1 covers 7 bases. With 5 bases clipped from V and 1 base from J, the junction kept 5 bases outside the gene matches. There are 16 residues in the CDR3. Germline CDR1 is SGHAT and CDR2 is FQDESV (reference sequence). The CDR3 loop is CASSQGGRSGANVLTF. DNA for the CDR3: TGTGCCAGCAGCCAAGGGGGCCGGTCTGGGGCCAACGTCCTGACTTTC.

The CDR3 is CASSTGTSNEQYF. The CDR3, as DNA: TGTGCCAGCAGTACGGGGACTAGCAACGAGCAGTACTTC. The chain links TRBV28 to TRBJ2-7; 9 bases agree with TRBD2. Germline CDR1 MDHEN, CDR2 SYDVKM. CDR3 length: 13 amino acids. The J segment lost 5 bases and the V segment lost 5 bases, leaving 4 bases of the junction unmatched.

CDR3 nucleotide sequence: TGTGCCAGCAGTAGGACAAGAAGCAATCAGCCCCAGCATTTT. Encoded protein: CASSRTRSNQPQHF. V and J are TRBV2 and TRBJ1-5; possibly TRBD1 for D (5 bases). The V gene lost 5 bases and the J gene lost 1 base, with 9 bases spanning the gap. This CDR3 contains 14 residues. CDR1 and CDR2 (germline): SNHLY, FYNNEI.

V usage is TRBV19 and J usage is TRBJ2-7; D perhaps matches TRBD1 (6 bases). Germline CDR1 and CDR2: LNHDA and SQIVND (reference sequence). Trimming pared 5 bases from V and 2 bases from J, leaving 25 bases between. This CDR3 has 18 amino acids. CDR3 sequence (DNA): TGTGCCAGTAGTTTCACCGGGACATCTAGAACCTCAACCTACGAGCAGTACTTC. Translated: CASSFTGTSRTSTYEQYF.

J is TRBJ2-1 and V is TRBV7-9; D is ambiguous. V was cut by 5 bases and J by 0 bases, with 11 bases left in between. Looked up from germline, CDR1 is SEHNR and CDR2 is FQNEAQ (reference sequence). This CDR3 contains 15 residues. CDR3 in amino acids: CASSRGRSSYNEQFF. The CDR3 nucleotides are TGTGCCAGCAGCCGAGGAAGGAGCTCCTACAATGAGCAGTTCTTC.

The J gene is TRBJ2-7, the V gene TRBV3-1 (or the pseudogene TRBV3-2), with TRBD1 matching 7 bases. CDR3 size: 15 residues. With V trimmed by 1 base and J by 7 bases, 10 bases remained unmatched. CDR1 and CDR2 from the germline V gene are LGHDT and YNNKEL (reference sequence). CDR3 in amino acids: CASSQGTGEFGEQYF. The CDR3, as DNA: TGTGCCAGCAGCCAAGGTACAGGGGAGTTCGGAGAGCAGTACTTC.

V usage is TRBV11-2 and J usage is TRBJ2-3; D not certain. The germline CDR1 and CDR2 sequences are SGHAT and FQNNGV. The V end was cut by 2 bases, the J end by 6 bases, with 6 bases between. The length of the CDR3 is 12 residues. The CDR3 DNA reads as TGTGCCAGCAGCTTAATCGGGGATACGCAGTATTTT. Protein sequence: CASSLIGDTQYF.

DNA for the CDR3: TGTGCCAGCAGCGTAGAGGGACACCGAACCGGTGGCTACACCTTC. This encodes CASSVEGHRTGGYTF. The chain couples TRBV9 to TRBJ1-2; the D gene is possibly TRBD1 (6 bases). The CDR3 is made up of 15 amino acids. The V end lost 0 bases, the J end lost 7 bases, and 16 bases lay between the germline ends. Germline V lookup: CDR1 SGDLS, CDR2 YYNGEE.

This clone was detected only once. V gene TRBV7-6 combines with J gene TRBJ2-1; TRBD2 matches 7 bases. This CDR3 spans 15 amino acids. Germline CDR1 and CDR2: SGHVS and FNYEAQ. V shed 5 bases and J 4 bases; nucleotides not matched to a gene: 8. The CDR3 spells CASSTTTSLYNEQFF. The CDR3 DNA reads as TGTGCCAGCAGCACCACGACTAGCCTGTACAATGAGCAGTTCTTC.

CDR3 region: CASSRQGQGDEQYF. The CDR3 DNA follows: TGTGCCAGCAGCCGTCAGGGGCAGGGTGACGAGCAGTACTTC. This chain links TRBV11-2 with TRBJ2-7, with D possibly matching TRBD1 (6 bases). CDR1 SGHAT and CDR2 FQNNGV come from the germline V gene. The CDR3 loop spans 14 amino acids. The ends were cut back, 5 bases at V and 5 bases at J, with 16 bases in the middle.

J is TRBJ1-6 and V is TRBV18; possible D gene TRBD1, 5 bases. Trimming cost V 3 bases and J 3 bases, with 15 bases left between them. The germline gives CDR1 KGHSH, CDR2 LQKENI. The CDR3 sequence is 17 residues long. The CDR3 DNA is TGTGCCAGCTCACCGATTCAGGGATCCGTCTATAATTCACCCCTCCACTTT. This encodes CASSPIQGSVYNSPLHF.

The chain joins TRBV19 to TRBJ2-3, with 10 bases fitting TRBD2. CDR3 length equals 16 residues. Per germline, CDR1 LNHDA and CDR2 SQIVND (reference sequence). Trimming at V came to 5 bases and at J to 0 bases, leaving 5 bases not matched to a gene. CDR3 in amino acids: CASSPRLAGSTDTQYF. For the CDR3, the DNA is TGTGCCAGTAGTCCTCGACTAGCGGGTAGCACAGATACGCAGTATTTT.

The rearrangement joins TRBV29-1 to TRBJ1-5; 9 bases line up with TRBD1. The CDR3 spans 14 residues. Germline CDR1 is SQVTM and CDR2 is ANQGSEA. With V trimmed by 5 bases and J by 4 bases, 6 bases remained unmatched. The CDR3 bases are TGCAGCGTTTTGACCGGGACAGGGAATCAGCCCCAGCATTTT. It is translated as CSVLTGTGNQPQHF.

This chain joins TRBV6-5 and TRBJ1-1; no reliable D call. The CDR3 totals 14 residues. With 6 bases removed from V and 0 bases from J, the gap between germline ends came to 11 bases. The germline gives CDR1 MNHEY, CDR2 SVGAGI. The CDR3 loop reads CASSPRVLNTEAFF. The CDR3 DNA reads as TGTGCCAGCAGCCCCCGGGTCCTGAACACTGAAGCTTTCTTT.

This chain joins TRBV10-3 and TRBJ1-2; 8 positions agree with TRBD1. This CDR3 comprises 13 residues. After removal of 5 bases from V and 6 bases from J, the junction contained 5 bases not matched to a gene. The germline CDR1 and CDR2 sequences are ENHRY and SYGVKD. CDR3 protein: CAISSGQGDGYTF. In DNA form, the CDR3 reads TGTGCCATCAGTTCAGGACAGGGAGATGGCTACACCTTC.

This clone has just one count. This chain connects TRBV15 to TRBJ2-1; D ambiguous. The germline CDR1 and CDR2 sequences are LNHNV and YYDKDF (reference sequence). The V gene lost 1 base and the J gene lost 8 bases, with 15 bases spanning the gap. This CDR3 comprises 15 residues. The CDR3 sequence: CATSRGGISGHEQFF. The CDR3 DNA reads as TGTGCCACCAGCAGAGGAGGTATCAGTGGTCATGAGCAGTTCTTC.

This clone appeared a single time. The gene calls are TRBV7-2 and TRBJ2-5; tentatively, D is TRBD1 (6 bases). The CDR3 spans 15 residues. Germline assignment: CDR1 SGHTA and CDR2 FQGNSA. Trimming stripped 5 bases from V and 3 bases from J, with 16 bases between. This CDR3 reads CASSLRWGREETQYF. The DNA for the CDR3 is TGTGCCAGCAGCCTCCGATGGGGGCGCGAAGAGACCCAGTACTTC.

J is TRBJ1-2 and V is TRBV9; possibly TRBD1 for D (5 bases). The CDR3 runs to 15 residues. Germline loops: CDR1 SGDLS, CDR2 YYNGEE. V was cut by 0 bases and J by 3 bases, with 12 bases left in between. The DNA for the CDR3 is TGTGCCAGCAGCGTAGAACCCAGGGTGGACTATGGCTACACCTTC. Translation: CASSVEPRVDYGYTF.

This chain links TRBV9 with TRBJ2-3; a possible D gene is TRBD2 (6 bases). The CDR3 runs to 16 residues. Germline values: CDR1 SGDLS, CDR2 YYNGEE. Trimming pared 0 bases from V and 5 bases from J, leaving 16 bases between. The CDR3 DNA reads as TGTGCCAGCAGCGTAGGAAATGTTGGAGGGGTAGATACGCAGTATTTT. Translation: CASSVGNVGGVDTQYF.

This sequence joins TRBV18 and TRBJ2-7, with TRBD1 matching 7 bases. Germline CDR1 is KGHSH and CDR2 is LQKENI. The CDR3 loop spans 13 amino acids. V trimming: 6 bases; J trimming: 3 bases; junction bases outside the gene matches: 5. The CDR3 spells CASSPGQLYEQYF. Written as DNA, the CDR3 is TGTGCCAGCTCGCCGGGACAGCTCTACGAGCAGTACTTC.

This clone appeared a single time. The chain uses TRBV14 and TRBJ2-7, with 11 bases lining up with TRBD1. CDR1 is SGHDN and CDR2 is FVKESK in the germline V gene. This CDR3 comprises 15 residues. The junction had 2 bases not matched to a gene; V was cut back by 1 base and J by 3 bases. This CDR3 reads CASSQGGTGGYEQYF. CDR3 bases: TGTGCCAGCAGCCAAGGAGGGACAGGGGGCTACGAGCAGTACTTC.

This clone came up once. The chain combines TRBV28 with TRBJ1-3; D gene uncertain. The V end lost 7 bases, the J end lost 8 bases, and 24 bases lay between the germline ends. The CDR3 has 16 amino acids. The V gene's germline CDR1 is MDHEN and CDR2 SYDVKM. The DNA for the CDR3 is TGTGCCAGCACCCTCGGACTGGTGAGGTCGGGTGACACCATATATTTT. It yields the protein CASTLGLVRSGDTIYF.

The genes are TRBV9 and TRBJ1-2; D remains unclear. The germline V and J ends were trimmed by 0 bases and 0 bases, with 6 bases remaining between them. CDR1 is SGDLS, CDR2 YYNGEE, per germline. The CDR3 contains 14 residues. In nucleotides, the CDR3 is TGTGCCAGCAGCGTAGAGAGTTCTAACTATGGCTACACCTTC. As protein: CASSVESSNYGYTF.

The V and J genes are TRBV2 and TRBJ2-4; 10 nucleotides agree with TRBD2. The ends lost 6 bases at V and 10 bases at J; junction bases unmatched: 6. Per germline, CDR1 SNHLY and CDR2 FYNNEI. The CDR3 has 13 residues. The CDR3 coding sequence is TGTGCCAGCAGGGGGACTAGCGCTGGGATTCAGTACTTC. The encoded protein is CASRGTSAGIQYF.

This chain links TRBV5-5 with TRBJ2-7; D ambiguous. Germline loops: CDR1 SGHKS, CDR2 YYEKEE (reference sequence). Trimming took off 5 bases at V and 4 bases at J, with 13 bases between the two ends. This CDR3 contains 13 residues. In nucleotides, the CDR3 is TGTGCCAGCAGTTTCCAAATTGTTTACGAGCAGTACTTC. Its protein is CASSFQIVYEQYF.

The genes are TRBV28 and TRBJ1-5; 10 bases are a match to TRBD1. Germline CDR1 reads MDHEN; CDR2 reads SYDVKM. Trimming cost V 1 base and J 5 bases; bases outside gene matches: 5. The CDR3 is 16 residues long. DNA for the CDR3: TGTGCCAGCAGTTTATATGGGGACAGGGGTGATCAGCCCCAGCATTTT. Protein: CASSLYGDRGDQPQHF.

A note on this clone: This CDR3 is also generated by other DNA sequences in the sample. The chain joins TRBV6-5 to TRBJ2-1, with TRBD2 matching over 10 bases. V lost 6 bases and J lost 4; bases outside the gene matches: 6. Germline V gene lookup returns CDR1 MNHEY and CDR2 SVGAGI. The CDR3 runs to 15 residues. Written as DNA, the CDR3 is TGTGCCAGCAGCCTCGGACTAGCGGAGTACAATGAGCAGTTCTTC. Protein product: CASSLGLAEYNEQFF.

V is TRBV5-1 and J is TRBJ2-7, with a weak D call TRBD1 (5 bases). The CDR3 runs 14 residues. V lost 0 bases, J lost 6 bases, and 13 bases lay in between. CDR1 and CDR2 from the germline V gene are SGHRS and YFSETQ. The CDR3 bases are TGCGCCAGCAGCTTGGGACAGATCCCTAGCGAGCAGTACTTC. Translation gives CASSLGQIPSEQYF. Using reference TRBV5-1 and TRBJ2-7 for the parts outside the CDR3, the full variable domain is KAGVTQTPRYLIKTRGQQVTLSCSPISGHRSVSWYQQTPGQGLQFLFEYFSETQRNKGNFPGRFSGRQFSNSRSEMNVSTLELGDSALYLCASSLGQIPSEQYFGPGTRLTVT.

CDR3 amino acids: CASSPLDREDDEQFF. In DNA, the CDR3 is TGTGCCAGCTCACCGCTGGACAGGGAGGATGATGAGCAGTTCTTC. V and J are TRBV18 and TRBJ2-1; 8 nucleotides line up with TRBD1. This CDR3 has 15 amino acids. V lost 3 bases, J lost 8 bases, and 9 bases stayed unmatched. Germline CDR1 and CDR2: KGHSH and LQKENI.